A single sample gave rise to the 26 T cell receptor beta chains below, sequenced in a study of T cells in Graves' hyperthyroidism and ophthalmopathy. Researchers took RNA transcripts and amplified the TCR beta CDR3 regions from them. First-round RT-PCR of the TCR CDR3 relied on the HTBI primer set. TCRdb re-called the multiplex PCR reads with MiXCR, one entry per CDR3 protein. This sample has some 380,000 distinct CDR3 sequences, with less than 15% found just once. Material for sequencing was blood. All receptors come from a man younger than 40 with Graves' hyperthyroidism that later progressed to Graves' ophthalmopathy.

The CDR3 is CASSQEGGDEQFF. DNA for the CDR3: TGCGCCAGCAGCCAAGAAGGGGGCGATGAGCAGTTCTTC. J is TRBJ2-1 and V is TRBV4-1; 7 nucleotides align to TRBD1. Looked up from germline, CDR1 is MGHRA and CDR2 is YSYEKL. The CDR3 spans 13 residues. J was trimmed by 8 bases and V by 0 bases; bases with no gene match: 1.

With respect to this clonotype: A much larger clone sits a single nucleotide away, making a read error possible. V gene TRBV6-2 or TRBV6-3 combines with J gene TRBJ2-3, with 9 bases matching TRBD1. Germline V gene sequence: CDR1 MNHEY, CDR2 SVGEGT. CDR3 length: 16 amino acids. As DNA, the CDR3 is TGTGCCAGCAATTACCCGGGACAGGGAGGCACAGATACGCAGTATTTT. Translated, it gives CASNYPGQGGTDTQYF.

This clonotype was seen repeatedly, ten times or more. A much larger clone lies a single base off, so this may be a read error. The V gene is TRBV9, the J gene TRBJ2-1; maybe TRBD2 (6 bases). Trimming took 4 bases from V and 7 from J, leaving 9 bases between them. The germline gives CDR1 SGDLS, CDR2 YYNGEE. The CDR3 has 12 residues. CDR3 residues: CASSIRGNEQFF. The CDR3 DNA reads as TGTGCCAGCAGCATCCGGGGGAATGAGCAGTTCTTC.

The V call is TRBV20-1, the J call TRBJ1-5; D unclear. Germline assignment: CDR1 DFQATT and CDR2 SNEGSKA (reference sequence). Trimming removed 3 bases at V and 0 bases at J, with 6 bases between. The CDR3 covers 13 residues. The CDR3 coding sequence is TGCAGTGCTAGTATCGATAGCAATCAGCCCCAGCATTTT. It specifies CSASIDSNQPQHF.

The rearrangement links TRBV7-2 to TRBJ1-1; possibly TRBD1 for D (5 bases). V was pared by 4 bases and J by 7 bases, with 10 bases between. Germline values: CDR1 SGHTA, CDR2 FQGNSA. The CDR3 has 12 residues. The CDR3 nucleotides are TGTGCCAGCAGCTATCGGGGCGATGAAGCTTTCTTT. Its translation: CASSYRGDEAFF.

In this sample, this clonotype turned up many times. The chain has TRBV28 and TRBJ1-5, with 9 bases that match TRBD1. The CDR3 covers 14 residues. The germline V gene has CDR1 MDHEN and CDR2 SYDVKM. V shed 7 bases, J shed 6 bases, and the junction held 7 bases outside the gene matches. The CDR3 DNA sequence: TGTGCCAGCATTCTACAGGGGGCAGGTCAGCCCCAGCATTTT. Protein: CASILQGAGQPQHF.

In this sample, this clonotype turned up a few times. This chain uses TRBV7-9 with TRBJ2-1; 8 bases are shared with TRBD1. Germline V CDR1 and CDR2: SEHNR, FQNEAQ (reference sequence). This CDR3 spans 17 amino acids. The V and J ends lost 5 bases and 4 bases, in that order; junction bases with no gene match: 13. The CDR3 here is CASSPRTGLGAYNEQFF. The CDR3 nucleotides are TGTGCCAGCAGCCCCCGGACAGGGTTAGGGGCATACAATGAGCAGTTCTTC.

The chain employs TRBV18 and TRBJ2-7; D may correspond to TRBD1 or TRBD2 (5 bases each). The CDR3 consists of 19 residues. With 1 base removed from V and 3 bases from J, the gap between germline ends came to 25 bases. The germline V gene has CDR1 KGHSH and CDR2 LQKENI. CDR3 sequence: CASSPRTPRDRGWGYEQYF. Here the CDR3 DNA reads TGTGCCAGCTCACCACGTACCCCCAGGGACCGGGGTTGGGGCTACGAGCAGTACTTC.

This clonotype was found many times. V gene TRBV2 combines with J gene TRBJ2-7; 8 bases match TRBD1. The V and J ends lost 2 bases and 5 bases, in that order; junction bases with no gene match: 11. This CDR3 spans 16 amino acids. The germline V gene has CDR1 SNHLY and CDR2 FYNNEI. CDR3 coding DNA: TGTGCCAGCAGTGAACTGTGGGCAGGGGGCAAGAACGAGCAGTACTTC. It is translated as CASSELWAGGKNEQYF.

The chain is built from TRBV11-3 and TRBJ2-1; 10 bases are a match to TRBD2. This CDR3 is 15 amino acids long. Germline values: CDR1 SGHNT, CDR2 YENEEA. V gave up 5 bases and J gave up 6 bases; unmatched junction bases: 7. The CDR3 loop is CASSPLAGPFNEQFF. As DNA, the CDR3 is TGTGCCAGCAGCCCACTAGCGGGGCCTTTCAATGAGCAGTTCTTC.

This clonotype was counted many times. This chain uses TRBV2 with TRBJ2-5; 11 positions match TRBD2. Looked up from germline, CDR1 is SNHLY and CDR2 is FYNNEI. With 4 bases clipped from V and 4 bases from J, the junction kept 8 bases outside the gene matches. The CDR3 length is 16 residues. CDR3 region: CASSGLSGGALETQYF. CDR3 in DNA: TGTGCCAGCAGTGGGCTTAGCGGGGGGGCCCTAGAGACCCAGTACTTC. Drawing the rest from reference TRBV2 and TRBJ2-5, the complete variable domain is EPEVTQTPSHQVTQMGQEVILRCVPISNHLYFYWYRQILGQKVEFLVSFYNNEISEKSEIFDDQFSVERPDGSNFTLKIRSTKLEDSAMYFCASSGLSGGALETQYFGPGTRLLVL.

This clonotype was seen repeatedly, ten times or more. The rearrangement uses TRBV28 and TRBJ2-1; 8 bases are shared with TRBD2. Germline trimming cut 5 bases from V and 2 bases from J; bases unmatched to any gene: 8. The germline gives CDR1 MDHEN, CDR2 SYDVKM. The CDR3 totals 16 residues. The CDR3 sequence is CASSKGRGGPYNEQFF. The CDR3 DNA reads TGTGCCAGCAGTAAAGGCCGGGGGGGCCCCTACAATGAGCAGTTCTTC.

The rearrangement uses TRBV28 and TRBJ2-3; 9 nucleotides agree with TRBD1. The CDR3 contains 16 residues. Per germline, CDR1 MDHEN and CDR2 SYDVKM. The J segment lost 1 base and the V segment lost 3 bases, leaving 5 bases of the junction unmatched. The CDR3 region is CASSLGQGWGTDTQYF. The DNA of the CDR3 is TGTGCCAGCAGTTTGGGACAGGGTTGGGGCACAGATACGCAGTATTTT.

This clonotype occurred many times. This chain connects TRBV6-1 to TRBJ1-6, with 10 bases fitting TRBD1. With 6 bases clipped from V and 7 bases from J, the junction kept 6 bases outside the gene matches. Germline V CDR1 and CDR2: MNHNS, SASEGT. The CDR3 totals 15 residues. For the CDR3, the DNA is TGTGCCAGCAGCTATGTGGACAGGGGGAATTCACCCCTCCACTTT. Protein sequence: CASSYVDRGNSPLHF.

This clonotype was recorded many times. This sequence joins TRBV6-5 and TRBJ2-2, with no clear D. This CDR3 spans 15 amino acids. Trimming cost V 2 bases and J 3 bases, with 10 bases left between them. Germline CDR1 reads MNHEY; CDR2 reads SVGAGI. The CDR3 DNA reads TGTGCCAGCAGTTACCGTAGGGTTTACACCGGGGAGCTGTTTTTT. Translation: CASSYRRVYTGELFF.

This clonotype was seen repeatedly, ten times or more. This chain connects TRBV12-3 or TRBV12-4 to TRBJ2-1; D possibly corresponds to TRBD1 (6 bases). CDR3 length equals 17 residues. Trimming removed 4 bases at V and 3 bases at J, with 19 bases between. In DNA, the CDR3 is TGTGCCAGCAGTTCGCCAGGGGCGGACTCGTTCTACAATGAGCAGTTCTTC. It codes for CASSSPGADSFYNEQFF.

This clonotype has ten or more counts. The rearrangement links TRBV6-1 to TRBJ1-2, with a weak D call TRBD1 (6 bases). The CDR3 covers 16 residues. Germline CDR1 is MNHNS and CDR2 is SASEGT. Deletions cut 1 base from V and 4 bases from J, with 16 bases between. CDR3 amino acids: CASSEVPGTSRYGYTF. DNA of the CDR3: TGTGCCAGCAGTGAAGTACCCGGGACATCGCGCTATGGCTACACCTTC.

The sample holds a few counts of this clonotype. At one end the junction does not follow the germline gene, possibly because of a read error. This chain connects TRBV7-9 to TRBJ2-2; D is ambiguous. CDR3 size: 13 residues. Per the germline V gene, CDR1 is SEHNR and CDR2 is FQNEAQ (reference sequence). This CDR3 is CANSPWNTGELFF. The CDR3 nucleotides are TGTGCCAACAGCCCATGGAACACCGGGGAGCTGTTTTTT. The whole variable domain, filled in from reference TRBV7-9 and TRBJ2-2, reads DTGVSQNPRHKITKRGQNVTFRCDPISEHNRLYWYRQTLGQGPEFLTYFQNEAQLEKSRLLSDRFSAERPKGSFSTLEIQRTEQGDSAMYLCANSPWNTGELFFGEGSRLTVL.

This clonotype came up many times. The gene calls are TRBV14 and TRBJ2-7, with TRBD2 identical over 13 bases. The germline V gene encodes CDR1 SGHDN and CDR2 FVKESK. With 9 bases clipped from V and 2 bases from J, the junction kept 4 bases outside the gene matches. There are 14 residues in the CDR3. This CDR3 is CARTSGGPTYEQYF. In DNA, the CDR3 is TGTGCCAGGACTAGCGGGGGGCCCACCTACGAGCAGTACTTC.

Of note for this clonotype: One base away lies a much larger clone, so this may be a sequencing read error. The chain combines TRBV6-5 with TRBJ2-5, with a possible D match to TRBD2 (6 bases). Trimming took off 0 bases at V and 6 bases at J, with 20 bases between the two ends. This CDR3 has 17 amino acids. Germline lookup yields CDR1 MNHEY and CDR2 SVGAGI. This chain's CDR3 is CASSYSQWVRRGQTQYF. CDR3 nucleotide sequence: TGTGCCAGCAGTTACTCTCAGTGGGTCAGGAGGGGACAGACCCAGTACTTC.

This clonotype has at least ten counts. This sequence joins TRBV9 and TRBJ1-1; D is unclear. V lost 3 bases and J lost 6, with 15 bases in between. CDR1 and CDR2 from the germline V gene are SGDLS and YYNGEE. The CDR3 is made up of 14 amino acids. The CDR3 loop is CASSADGKEAEAFF. Written as DNA, the CDR3 is TGTGCCAGCAGCGCCGACGGGAAGGAGGCTGAAGCTTTCTTT.

This clonotype was recorded at least ten times. The CDR3, as DNA: TGTGCCAGCAGTTACTGGGGGGCCCCGGACACCGGGGAGCTGTTTTTT. It codes for CASSYWGAPDTGELFF. The rearrangement links TRBV6-6 to TRBJ2-2; D possibly matches TRBD1 or TRBD2 (6 bases each). CDR1 is MNHNY, CDR2 SVGAGI, per germline (reference sequence). V was pared by 1 base and J by 3 bases, with 12 bases between. The CDR3 totals 16 residues.

V usage is TRBV5-8 and J usage is TRBJ2-7; D is ambiguous. The V end lost 0 bases, the J end lost 0 bases, and 10 bases lay between the germline ends. The CDR3 extends over 15 amino acids. Looked up from germline, CDR1 is SGHTS and CDR2 is YDEGEE. CDR3 sequence reads: CASSLESASSYEQYF. As DNA, the CDR3 is TGTGCCAGCAGCTTGGAATCCGCGAGCTCCTACGAGCAGTACTTC.

The DNA of the CDR3 is TGTGCCAGCCAAATTGGGCGGTACCAAGAGACCCAGTACTTC. This gives the protein CASQIGRYQETQYF. V and J are TRBV6-1 and TRBJ2-5; D remains ambiguous. V was shortened by 8 bases and J by 0 bases, with 13 bases between the two germline ends. The CDR3 has 14 amino acids. Germline V gene data show CDR1 as MNHNS and CDR2 as SASEGT.

This clonotype occurred many times. The gene calls are TRBV5-1 and TRBJ2-3, with D tentatively TRBD1 (5 bases). Germline values: CDR1 SGHRS, CDR2 YFSETQ. The germline V and J ends were trimmed by 5 bases and 2 bases, with 9 bases remaining between them. CDR3 size: 13 residues. The CDR3 here is CASRGVVTDTQYF. Here the CDR3 DNA reads TGCGCCAGCAGAGGGGTAGTCACAGATACGCAGTATTTT.

This clonotype came up once. The rearrangement joins TRBV7-2 to TRBJ1-2; TRBD1 might be the D (6 bases). This CDR3 region has 14 residues. V lost 6 bases to trimming and J lost 2 bases, with 13 bases between them. Germline CDR1 reads SGHTA; CDR2 reads FQGNSA. The DNA for the CDR3 is TGTGCCAGCAGTGCTGGACAGTACAACTATGGCTACACCTTC. Encoded protein: CASSAGQYNYGYTF.